These 21 T cell receptor beta chains were sequenced from one sample in a study of blood T cell repertoires in COVID-19 (dated by TCRdb to 2020 to 2021). The library relied on the immunoSEQ multiplex PCR assay. TCRdb retrieved this table from immuneACCESS and kept in-frame rearrangements only. Not all clones are present; in checked studies, unresolved V genes account for under half, and no reason is known for the remainder. The sample yields tens of thousands of clones; more than 80% were counted once. 15% of the sample lies in the top ten. Sequencing used peripheral blood. These receptors were obtained from an elderly man with acute or convalescent COVID-19.

The chain employs TRBV6-5 and TRBJ1-2; TRBD1 matches at 9 bases. CDR1 and CDR2 (germline): MNHEY, SVGAGI. The CDR3 loop spans 14 amino acids. V gave up 6 bases and J gave up 6 bases; unmatched junction bases: 8. DNA for the CDR3: TGTGCCAGCAGAACCATAGGACAGGGGCATGGCTACACCTTC. Translation: CASRTIGQGHGYTF.

This rearrangement joins TRBV2 to TRBJ2-2, with D maybe TRBD1 (5 bases). V lost 7 bases, J lost 8 bases, and 17 bases lay in between. Looked up from germline, CDR1 is SNHLY and CDR2 is FYNNEI. The CDR3 length is 14 residues. The CDR3 coding sequence is TGTGCCAGCAAGACAGAACGCGGTGGGGGGGAGCTGTTTTTT. Its protein product is CASKTERGGGELFF.

This clone was observed a handful of times. The chain carries TRBV29-1 and TRBJ1-1, with D perhaps matching TRBD1 (5 bases). This CDR3 region has 12 residues. Between the trimmed V and J ends, which lost 7 bases and 4 bases, there was a span of 13 bases. Looked up from germline, CDR1 is SQVTM and CDR2 is ANQGSEA. CDR3 DNA: TGCAGCGGGAGGGGTATGGCCACTGAAGCTTTCTTT. Translating it yields CSGRGMATEAFF.

J is TRBJ2-2 and V is TRBV5-8; D is perhaps TRBD2 (6 bases). The germline CDR1 and CDR2 sequences are SGHTS and YDEGEE. The CDR3 consists of 13 residues. Trimming cost V 0 bases and J 7 bases, with 7 bases left between them. CDR3 in DNA: TGTGCCAGCAGCTTGGTCGGGGGCGGGGAGCTGTTTTTT. Translation gives CASSLVGGGELFF.

The chain couples TRBV28 to TRBJ2-1; TRBD2 matches 16 bases. V trimming: 4 bases; J trimming: 7 bases; junction bases outside the gene matches: 16. The CDR3 covers 20 residues. CDR1 and CDR2 (germline): MDHEN, SYDVKM. In DNA, the CDR3 is TGTGCCAGCAGTTCCCCCCGCGGGACTAGCGGGGGGGCCGGATTAAATGAGCAGTTCTTC. The encoded protein is CASSSPRGTSGGAGLNEQFF.

The V gene is TRBV29-1, the J gene TRBJ1-1; possibly TRBD1 for D (6 bases). The V gene lost 4 bases and the J gene lost 6 bases, with 9 bases spanning the gap. There are 11 residues in the CDR3. Germline lookup yields CDR1 SQVTM and CDR2 ANQGSEA. The CDR3 here is CSVVRGSEAFF. The CDR3 nucleotides read TGCAGCGTTGTAAGGGGGTCTGAAGCTTTCTTT.

The rearrangement links TRBV7-9 to TRBJ2-2; TRBD2 agrees at 9 bases. The V gene's germline CDR1 is SEHNR and CDR2 FQNEAQ (reference sequence). The ends lost 1 base at V and 4 bases at J; junction bases unmatched: 7. This CDR3 region has 17 residues. The CDR3 region has the DNA TGTGCCAGCAGCTTAGAAGCACTAGCGGGTGCCACCGGGGAGCTGTTTTTT. Translating it yields CASSLEALAGATGELFF.

The chain carries TRBV5-6 and TRBJ2-3; 12 bases fit TRBD2. CDR3 length: 16 amino acids. J gave up 7 bases and V 0 bases, and 6 bases lay outside the gene matches. Germline V gene sequence: CDR1 SGHDT, CDR2 YYEEEE. CDR3 in DNA: TGTGCCAGCAGCTTGGAAAGGACTAGCGGGGAGAATACGCAGTATTTT. The encoded protein is CASSLERTSGENTQYF.

This clone was detected a few times. The gene calls are TRBV11-2 and TRBJ1-2; 10 bases fit TRBD1. Germline values: CDR1 SGHAT, CDR2 FQNNGV. The CDR3 runs 14 residues. J gave up 7 bases and V 6 bases, and 8 bases lay outside the gene matches. Here the CDR3 reads CASSNTGTGAGYTF. CDR3 DNA: TGTGCCAGCAGTAACACCGGGACAGGGGCTGGCTACACCTTC. Full variable domain (remainder filled in from reference TRBV11-2 and TRBJ1-2): EAGVAQSPRYKIIEKRQSVAFWCNPISGHATLYWYQQILGQGPKLLIQFQNNGVVDDSQLPKDRFSAERLKGVDSTLKIQPAKLEDSAVYLCASSNTGTGAGYTFGSGTRLTVV.

This chain uses TRBV11-2 with TRBJ2-1; D is unresolved. V was clipped by 7 bases and J by 4 bases, with 8 bases between them. CDR3 length equals 12 residues. Germline CDR1 is SGHAT and CDR2 is FQNNGV. CDR3 amino acids: CASTLQYNEQFF. The CDR3 region has the DNA TGTGCCAGCACCCTCCAGTACAATGAGCAGTTCTTC.

A single count supports this clone. This chain connects TRBV6-5 to TRBJ2-3; 9 nucleotides line up with TRBD1. CDR1 is MNHEY, CDR2 SVGAGI, per germline. The CDR3 sequence is 15 residues long. V dropped 4 bases and J dropped 5; count of bases not matched to a gene: 7. The CDR3 bases are TGTGCCAGCAGTTTAACCGGGACAGGGATAGATACGCAGTATTTT. Its translation is CASSLTGTGIDTQYF.

This clone occurred a few times. The chain employs TRBV6-5 and TRBJ2-7, with 11 nucleotides matching TRBD2. Germline values: CDR1 MNHEY, CDR2 SVGAGI. V shed 5 bases, J shed 1 base, and the junction held 4 bases outside the gene matches. The CDR3 length is 15 residues. The CDR3, as DNA: TGTGCCAGCAGTAAACCTAGCGGGGGGTCCTACGAGCAGTACTTC. Protein: CASSKPSGGSYEQYF.

The chain joins TRBV5-1 to TRBJ2-5, with 8 bases matching TRBD2. The CDR3 loop spans 15 amino acids. Germline V gives CDR1 SGHRS, CDR2 YFSETQ. Trimming took 4 bases from V and 4 from J; bases not matched to a gene: 9. DNA of the CDR3: TGCGCCAGCAGCACAGGACTAGCCGGGGGAGAGACCCAGTACTTC. This gives the protein CASSTGLAGGETQYF.

The rearrangement joins TRBV6-5 to TRBJ1-2; D perhaps matches TRBD1 (5 bases). CDR1 and CDR2 from the germline V gene are MNHEY and SVGAGI. This CDR3 has 15 amino acids. V was trimmed by 6 bases and J by 0 bases, leaving 14 bases between them. CDR3 nucleotide sequence: TGTGCCAGCAGCCCCGGACACGGCGCTAACTATGGCTACACCTTC. This encodes CASSPGHGANYGYTF.

This clone was picked up one time. This chain uses TRBV14 with TRBJ2-5; 16 nucleotides line up with TRBD2. The junction had 16 bases not matched to a gene; V was cut back by 7 bases and J by 2 bases. The CDR3 covers 20 residues. The germline gives CDR1 SGHDN, CDR2 FVKESK. The CDR3 DNA follows: TGTGCCAGCACTCTGGGACTAGCGGGGGGGCTATTGGCTCGTCAAGAGACCCAGTACTTC. Protein product: CASTLGLAGGLLARQETQYF.

The gene calls are TRBV6-6 and TRBJ1-1; 8 bases fit TRBD1. CDR3 size: 14 residues. From germline, CDR1 is MNHNY and CDR2 SVGAGI (reference sequence). V trimming: 2 bases; J trimming: 1 base; junction bases outside the gene matches: 0. CDR3 sequence: CASSYGTGNTEAFF. The CDR3 coding sequence is TGTGCCAGCAGTTACGGGACAGGGAACACTGAAGCTTTCTTT.

The chain employs TRBV15 and TRBJ2-5, with 7 bases lining up with TRBD2. Trimming at V came to 1 base and at J to 5 bases, leaving 7 bases not matched to a gene. This CDR3 comprises 15 residues. Germline lookup yields CDR1 LNHNV and CDR2 YYDKDF (reference sequence). CDR3 sequence: CATSRGGGSQETQYF. DNA of the CDR3: TGTGCCACCAGCAGAGGGGGAGGGTCCCAGGAGACCCAGTACTTC.

The chain employs TRBV2 and TRBJ1-6, with TRBD1 matching over 10 bases. The V segment lost 5 bases and the J segment 8 bases; nucleotides outside the gene matches: 6. The CDR3 runs 15 residues. Germline lookup yields CDR1 SNHLY and CDR2 FYNNEI. CDR3 protein: CASSLDRGSDSPLHF. The CDR3 nucleotides are TGTGCCAGCAGTTTGGACAGGGGGAGTGATTCACCCCTCCACTTT.

The chain links TRBV19 to TRBJ1-2, with D hard to call. V was clipped by 4 bases and J by 1 base, with 16 bases between them. This CDR3 region has 16 residues. Germline V gene data show CDR1 as LNHDA and CDR2 as SQIVND (reference sequence). CDR3 in amino acids: CASSTPSRGSNYGYTF. Here the CDR3 DNA reads TGTGCCAGTAGTACTCCCTCTCGGGGAAGTAACTATGGCTACACCTTC.

This clone counts as medium-sized. The V and J genes are TRBV11-2 and TRBJ2-7; TRBD2 is a possible D gene (6 bases). The ends were cut back, 0 bases at V and 3 bases at J, with 18 bases in the middle. Germline CDR1 is SGHAT and CDR2 is FQNNGV. CDR3 length equals 17 residues. The CDR3 DNA sequence: TGTGCCAGCAGCTTAGAAGTTGGGGGGAATTCCTACTACGAGCAGTACTTC. It yields the protein CASSLEVGGNSYYEQYF.

This chain links TRBV20-1 with TRBJ1-4, with D perhaps TRBD1 (6 bases). The CDR3 sequence is 11 residues long. Germline V gives CDR1 DFQATT, CDR2 SNEGSKA (reference sequence). Trimming shortened V by 5 bases and J by 6 bases, and 7 bases separated the two germline ends. CDR3 nucleotide sequence: TGCAGTGCTTGGGGGCATGAAAAACTGTTTTTT. It translates to CSAWGHEKLFF.